The sequence of this TCR beta chain was determined in a study of blood T cell repertoires in COVID-19. Study as a whole: T cells, B-cell-depleted T cells, or PBMCs supplied cDNA or gDNA.

After removal of 3 bases from V and 5 bases from J, the junction contained 2 bases not matched to a gene. The CDR3 loop spans 14 amino acids. Germline CDR1 SGHTA, CDR2 FQGNSA. Profiled with immunoSEQ multiplex PCR; TCRdb holds only in-frame clones, not every one. This table has 350,000 to 400,000 clones, roughly 90% appearing once. This chain links TRBV7-2 with TRBJ1-5, with 9 bases fitting TRBD1. This receptor was identified in a woman aged 25-40 years with acute COVID-19. Sequencing was performed on PBMCs or T cells enriched from blood (not recorded which). CDR3 nucleotides: TGTGCCAGCAGCTTGACAGGGGGGGATCAGCCCCAGCATTTT. This sequence encodes CASSLTGGDQPQHF.